Below, 2 T cell receptor beta chains from the same sample are listed, as sequenced in a study of T cells in Graves' hyperthyroidism and ophthalmopathy. There were TCR beta CDR3 regions amplified from RNA transcripts. TCR CDR3 regions were first amplified by RT-PCR with HTBI primers. Using its own MiXCR run on the multiplex PCR reads, TCRdb lists one record per CDR3 protein. The sample contains some 550,000 distinct CDR3 sequences, more than 15% of which appear only once. The sequenced sample consisted of blood. All receptors come from a woman between 35 and 50 years old with Graves' ophthalmopathy.

In its sample, this clonotype was seen many times. The rearrangement joins TRBV12-3 or TRBV12-4 to TRBJ1-1, with D possibly TRBD1 on 6 matching bases. This CDR3 has 14 amino acids. The germline V and J ends were trimmed by 6 bases and 1 base, with 12 bases remaining between them. The CDR3 DNA follows: TGTGCCAGCAGAGACACAGGGAAGAACACTGAAGCTTTCTTT. Amino acids: CASRDTGKNTEAFF.

This clonotype was seen a handful of times. The genes are TRBV12-3 or TRBV12-4 and TRBJ2-2; TRBD2 agrees at 8 bases. CDR3 length: 14 amino acids. V dropped 10 bases and J dropped 5; count of bases not matched to a gene: 9. In DNA form, the CDR3 reads TGTGCCACCGTCCCGGGACTAGGGACCGGGGAGCTGTTTTTT. Its protein is CATVPGLGTGELFF.